These T cell receptor beta chains were read from a single sample in a study of CD8 T cells in Susac syndrome. TCRdb redid the calling of the immunoSEQ multiplex PCR reads with MiXCR, one entry per CDR3 protein. The sample has approximately 170,000 distinct CDR3 sequences; 92% are singletons. Sequencing was performed on CD4+ T cells from PBMCs. The source is a human donor in good health. Each CDR3 is given with its conserved first and last residue. Fields, in order: V gene, CDR3 protein.

TRBV5-1 | CASSLKEETQYF
TRBV29-1 | CSVVEGGYTF
TRBV28 | CASSLGTGSFTDTQYF
TRBV18 | CASSRRGTEAFF
TRBV11-2 | CASSPVKEETQYF
TRBV7-2 | CASSQLTGSYNSPLHF
TRBV7-2 | CASSLDSGNTEAFF
TRBV28 | CASSSSAGQGTYEQYF
TRBV7-2 | CASSRATNYEQYF
TRBV20-1 | CSAHRDSYEQYF
TRBV12-3/TRBV12-4 | CASRAPRGQVHTGELFF
TRBV27 | CASSMEGYSYEQYF
TRBV5-1 | CASSLGTKGLAGSYEQYF
TRBV7-9 | CASSPDTQPQHF
TRBV7-9 | CASSFGMNTEAFF
TRBV2 | CASGGDGFYTF
TRBV7-2 | CASSFRADLSQPQHF
TRBV20-1 | CSAKGHYSTDTQYF
TRBV18 | CASSQTGTGLGYGYTF
TRBV28 | CASSLMGEDTQYF
TRBV6-5 | CASSWRQGAYYAF
TRBV19 | CASSSRTSGVTDTQYF
TRBV7-2 | CASSLELNSNQPQHF
TRBV2 | CASSERVRYEQYF
TRBV6-6 | CASRMDRITYEQYF
TRBV29-1 | CSVGDSTLNTEAFF
TRBV5-1 | CASSFTGASGNTIYF
TRBV5-4 | CASSLGQRQETQYF
TRBV5-1 | CASSFGEVGETQYF
TRBV5-4 | CASSFDRGGEQYF
TRBV27 | CASSLWGTGAEAFF
TRBV10-3 | CAISENRDSYEQYF
TRBV9 | CASSASRDSSYEQYF
TRBV27 | CASSRVVGYGYTF
TRBV7-9 | CAALHLSTGKGQETQYF
TRBV28 | CASSLGKQPQHF
TRBV20-1 | CSARTVAGSNQPQHF